This T cell receptor (beta chain) was documented in a study of blood T cell repertoires in COVID-19. Overall study context: The analysed material was cDNA or gDNA that came from T cells, B-cell-depleted T cells, or PBMCs.

In the original workflow: The authors estimated nucleated cell counts from reference gene primer amplification. The assay was immunoSEQ multiplex PCR, and TCRdb's table has in-frame clones only and misses some. That table is the source of V, J and clone size, and D and trimming were worked out from the DNA. The sample includes 70,000 to 90,000 clones, over 75% seen only once; the top ten take 9.6%. Losses at the gene ends were 4 bases for V and 4 bases for J; bases not matched to a gene: 10. Germline CDR1 SGHDT, CDR2 YYEEEE. The CDR3 totals 15 residues. Patients at the Seattle site were enrolled during active infection and followed longitudinally.

This TCR derives from a middle-aged man with COVID-19, enrolled during active disease. Sequences were obtained from peripheral blood. The chain joins TRBV5-6 to TRBJ1-1; TRBD1 matches 7 bases. Here the CDR3 reads CASSTLQGFFTEAFF. CDR3 DNA sequence: TGTGCCAGCAGCACCTTACAGGGGTTCTTCACTGAAGCTTTCTTT.